These 26 T cell receptor beta chains were all obtained from the same sample, sequenced in a study of blood T cell repertoires in COVID-19. This table comes from immunoSEQ multiplex PCR, and its TCRdb copy is limited to in-frame clones, with some not included. The table lists fewer than 250,000 clones, around nine tenths of them singletons. The specimen was peripheral blood. Receptor source: a man between 35 and 55 years old with acute or convalescent COVID-19.

This clone is a singleton in its sample. The genes are TRBV7-9 and TRBJ2-3; TRBD1 matches 8 bases. Germline V lookup: CDR1 SEHNR, CDR2 FQNEAQ (reference sequence). This CDR3 is 14 amino acids long. V dropped 6 bases and J dropped 2; count of bases not matched to a gene: 4. The CDR3: CASSPGQDTDTQYF. The CDR3 DNA is TGTGCCAGCAGTCCGGGACAGGACACAGATACGCAGTATTTT.

The CDR3: CASKEGPPHGNEQFF. As DNA, the CDR3 is TGTGCCAGCAAGGAGGGACCTCCGCACGGGAATGAGCAGTTCTTC. This sequence joins TRBV6-5 and TRBJ2-1; tentative D call: TRBD2 (6 bases). This CDR3 is built from 15 residues. Per germline, CDR1 MNHEY and CDR2 SVGAGI. V was shortened by 7 bases and J by 7 bases, with 20 bases between the two germline ends.

The rearrangement links TRBV2 to TRBJ2-5; no definite D call. Trimming left V 2 bases short and J 5 bases short, with 12 bases between. The CDR3 has 14 residues. Germline V CDR1 and CDR2: SNHLY, FYNNEI. The DNA of the CDR3 is TGTGCCAGCAGTGAACTACCCCTTGTGGAGACCCAGTACTTC. Translated: CASSELPLVETQYF.

The J gene is TRBJ2-5, the V gene TRBV28, with D possibly being TRBD2 (6 bases). The length of the CDR3 is 15 residues. V dropped 4 bases and J dropped 2 bases, with 14 bases sitting between them. Germline V gene lookup returns CDR1 MDHEN and CDR2 SYDVKM. The CDR3 DNA is TGTGCCAGCAGTTGGGGACTTATCCGACAAGAGACCCAGTACTTC. This sequence encodes CASSWGLIRQETQYF.

For the CDR3, the DNA is TGTGCCAGCAGTTTATCGGGACGGTTGGGACAGGGGGCGGTGACCCTCCACTTT. Its protein product is CASSLSGRLGQGAVTLHF. This chain joins TRBV27 and TRBJ1-6, with 12 nucleotides matching TRBD1. V lost 0 bases to trimming and J lost 14 bases; unmatched junction nucleotides: 14. CDR3 length equals 18 residues. From germline, CDR1 is MNHEY and CDR2 SMNVEV (reference sequence).

The CDR3 sequence is CASIIRQGSGELFF. The CDR3 bases are TGTGCCAGCATTATAAGACAGGGCTCCGGGGAGCTGTTTTTT. This sequence joins TRBV2 and TRBJ2-2; the match to TRBD1 covers 7 bases. In germline, CDR1 is SNHLY, CDR2 FYNNEI. V was clipped by 7 bases and J by 6 bases; unmatched bases: 8. CDR3 length equals 14 residues.

The chain couples TRBV3-1 (or the pseudogene TRBV3-2) to TRBJ1-6; D might be TRBD1 (5 bases). CDR3 length equals 14 residues. Germline values: CDR1 LGHDT, CDR2 YNNKEL (reference sequence). V shed 5 bases and J shed 12 bases, with 17 bases lying between them. CDR3: CASSFDPRGIPLHF. The CDR3 coding sequence is TGTGCCAGCAGCTTTGACCCCCGGGGGATACCCCTCCACTTT.

The chain uses TRBV2 and TRBJ1-5; the D gene is possibly TRBD1 (6 bases). V lost 3 bases, J lost 0 bases, and 9 bases lay in between. The CDR3 sequence is 15 residues long. The germline V gene encodes CDR1 SNHLY and CDR2 FYNNEI. The CDR3 DNA reads TGTGCCAGCAGTGACCAGGGGTATAGCAATCAGCCCCAGCATTTT. Translated, it gives CASSDQGYSNQPQHF.

V usage is TRBV6-5 and J usage is TRBJ1-2; no reliable D call. Trimming took off 7 bases at V and 0 bases at J, with 9 bases between the two ends. The CDR3 totals 13 residues. Germline CDR1 and CDR2: MNHEY and SVGAGI. The CDR3 spells CASMAGTNYGYTF. DNA for the CDR3: TGTGCCAGCATGGCAGGTACTAACTATGGCTACACCTTC.

The rearrangement uses TRBV6-4 and TRBJ1-2; possibly TRBD1 for D (6 bases). Germline CDR1 MRHNA, CDR2 SNTAGT. The CDR3 loop spans 11 amino acids. Trimming left V 9 bases short and J 7 bases short, with 12 bases between. CDR3 sequence (DNA): TGTGCCAGTAAGGGGGTCTTTGGCTACACCTTC. Its translation: CASKGVFGYTF.

Turning to this clone: This CDR3 is also generated by other DNA sequences in the sample. This chain connects TRBV28 to TRBJ2-7; D remains ambiguous. CDR1 MDHEN and CDR2 SYDVKM come from the germline V gene. This CDR3 region has 14 residues. Between the trimmed V and J ends, which lost 2 bases and 2 bases, there was a span of 10 bases. DNA for the CDR3: TGTGCCAGCAGTTTAGGTGGCAGAACCTACGAGCAGTACTTC. Translating gives CASSLGGRTYEQYF.

This sequence joins TRBV11-3 and TRBJ2-7, with unresolved D. This CDR3 has 14 residues. Trimming left V 1 base short and J 0 bases short, with 7 bases between. Germline loops: CDR1 SGHNT, CDR2 YENEEA. The CDR3 bases are TGTGCCAGCAGCTTAGGAGGTAGCTCCTACGAGCAGTACTTC. Translation gives CASSLGGSSYEQYF.

The gene calls are TRBV18 and TRBJ2-7, with 9 positions matching TRBD1. Germline CDR1 KGHSH, CDR2 LQKENI. This CDR3 region has 14 residues. V shed 8 bases and J 3 bases; nucleotides not matched to a gene: 8. CDR3 sequence (DNA): TGTGCCAGCCTTGGGGACAGGGCGAGCTACGAGCAGTACTTC. Translation: CASLGDRASYEQYF.

V and J are TRBV2 and TRBJ2-7; TRBD2 might be the D (6 bases). Trimming removed 5 bases from V and 4 bases from J, with 9 bases in between. CDR3 size: 12 residues. Per germline, CDR1 SNHLY and CDR2 FYNNEI. CDR3 in amino acids: CASSLGRYEQYF. CDR3 sequence (DNA): TGTGCCAGCAGTTTGGGGAGGTACGAGCAGTACTTC.

The J gene is TRBJ1-2, the V gene TRBV7-9; the D gene is possibly TRBD1 (5 bases). The CDR3 totals 14 residues. Between the trimmed V and J ends, which lost 5 bases and 2 bases, there was a span of 12 bases. Germline V gives CDR1 SEHNR, CDR2 FQNEAQ (reference sequence). This CDR3 is CASSITDRNYGYTF. CDR3 DNA sequence: TGTGCCAGCAGCATCACAGACAGAAACTATGGCTACACCTTC.

This rearrangement joins TRBV7-2 to TRBJ1-1; D gene uncertain. Germline V lookup: CDR1 SGHTA, CDR2 FQGNSA. The V and J ends lost 5 bases and 11 bases respectively, with 9 bases between them. This CDR3 is 10 amino acids long. The CDR3 is CASSAGWAFF. The CDR3 DNA reads TGTGCCAGCAGCGCGGGTTGGGCTTTCTTT.

This chain connects TRBV18 to TRBJ2-2; a weak D match, TRBD2 (6 bases). V was clipped by 5 bases and J by 5 bases, with 12 bases between them. There are 14 residues in the CDR3. In germline, CDR1 is KGHSH, CDR2 LQKENI. CDR3 amino acids: CASSNSGRTGELFF. The CDR3 DNA reads TGTGCCAGCTCAAATAGCGGTCGTACCGGGGAGCTGTTTTTT.

The rearrangement joins TRBV5-6 to TRBJ1-5, with 8 nucleotides matching TRBD1. Germline CDR1 reads SGHDT; CDR2 reads YYEEEE. The CDR3 consists of 17 residues. The ends lost 4 bases at V and 3 bases at J; junction bases unmatched: 12. The CDR3 is CASSLLGDRKDNQPQHF. For the CDR3, the DNA is TGTGCCAGCAGCCTCTTGGGGGACAGGAAGGACAATCAGCCCCAGCATTTT. Looking up the rest from reference TRBV5-6 and TRBJ1-5 gives the full variable domain: DAGVTQSPTHLIKTRGQQVTLRCSPKSGHDTVSWYQQALGQGPQFIFQYYEEEERQRGNFPDRFSGHQFPNYSSELNVNALLLGDSALYLCASSLLGDRKDNQPQHFGDGTRLSIL.

This clone showed up just once. The DNA of the CDR3 is TGTGCCAGCAGCCTAGCGGGGGCCCCGGGTGAGCAGTTCTTC. As protein: CASSLAGAPGEQFF. The rearrangement links TRBV6-5 to TRBJ2-1, with 10 bases aligning to TRBD2. This CDR3 contains 14 residues. Germline V CDR1 and CDR2: MNHEY, SVGAGI. V was clipped by 6 bases and J by 9 bases; unmatched bases: 8.

The rearrangement links TRBV12-3 or TRBV12-4 to TRBJ1-3; no clear D. The V end lost 6 bases, the J end lost 7 bases, and 13 bases lay between the germline ends. The CDR3 is made up of 13 amino acids. CDR3 sequence: CASSHLDWNTIYF. The CDR3 DNA reads as TGTGCCAGCAGCCATCTAGATTGGAACACCATATATTTT.

The chain joins TRBV5-1 to TRBJ2-1; D not resolved. There are 14 residues in the CDR3. The V gene lost 5 bases and the J gene lost 5 bases, with 14 bases spanning the gap. The germline V gene has CDR1 SGHRS and CDR2 YFSETQ. The DNA of the CDR3 is TGCGCCAGCAGAGGTCCTGCGGTCCACAATGAGCAGTTCTTC. This translates into CASRGPAVHNEQFF.

The chain recombines TRBV6-6 with TRBJ1-5; 7 positions agree with TRBD1. This CDR3 contains 14 residues. The germline V gene has CDR1 MNHNY and CDR2 SVGAGI (reference sequence). V was pared by 7 bases and J by 2 bases, with 5 bases of the junction left unmatched. DNA of the CDR3: TGTGCCAGCAAACAGGGGACGGGCAATCAGCCCCAGCATTTT. Its translation: CASKQGTGNQPQHF.

The chain combines TRBV5-6 with TRBJ2-1; TRBD1 aligns across 7 bases. J lost 1 base, V lost 0 bases, and 1 base had no gene match. CDR3 length equals 15 residues. Germline assignment: CDR1 SGHDT and CDR2 YYEEEE. DNA of the CDR3: TGTGCCAGCAGCTTGGGGACAGGATCCTACAATGAGCAGTTCTTC. Protein sequence: CASSLGTGSYNEQFF.

The chain couples TRBV5-1 to TRBJ2-2; perhaps TRBD2 as D (5 bases). From germline, CDR1 is SGHRS and CDR2 YFSETQ. With 6 bases removed from V and 0 bases from J, the gap between germline ends came to 12 bases. This CDR3 comprises 15 residues. Here the CDR3 DNA reads TGCGCCAGCAATCCATTGGGAGCGAACACCGGGGAGCTGTTTTTT. The encoded protein is CASNPLGANTGELFF.

The rearrangement links TRBV25-1 to TRBJ2-2; 9 bases align to TRBD2. Germline V gives CDR1 MGHDK, CDR2 SYGVNS. V was clipped by 2 bases and J by 4 bases; unmatched bases: 8. This CDR3 contains 17 residues. The CDR3 DNA sequence: TGTGCCAGCAGTGAAACCCGACTAGCGGAAGCCACCGGGGAGCTGTTTTTT. Translating it yields CASSETRLAEATGELFF.

CDR3 loop: CASSQNNLAGGHRSTDTQYF. The CDR3 DNA reads TGTGCCAGCAGCCAAAATAATCTTGCGGGGGGGCACCGAAGCACAGATACGCAGTATTTT. The J gene is TRBJ2-3, the V gene TRBV3-1 (or the pseudogene TRBV3-2), with 9 nucleotides matching TRBD2. The CDR3 sequence is 20 residues long. V lost 2 bases to trimming and J lost 0 bases; unmatched junction nucleotides: 15. The germline V gene has CDR1 LGHDT and CDR2 YNNKEL (reference sequence).